This T cell receptor (beta chain) came from a study of monozygotic twins with inflammatory bowel disease. General study points: Among IBD patients, fewer clonotypes were shared with others than among healthy twins, especially with disease activity. Researchers were unable to tell different T cell subtypes apart.

Two rounds of nested PCR, of 16 and 9 cycles, were run on TCRalpha and TCRbeta cDNA. From its re-call of the 5' RACE reads, TCRdb lists each CDR3 protein once, without DNA. Recorded for this sample: 150,000 to 200,000 distinct CDR3 sequences. About this clonotype: Its antigen remains unknown.

This TCR was recovered from a human donor with ulcerative colitis or Crohn's disease, or a healthy co-twin of an affected twin (not recorded which). The sequencing input was blood.

This CDR3 is CASSLTSGSVFGELFF. The V and J genes are TRBV5-5 and TRBJ2-2; without DNA, the TCRdb call of TRBD2 cannot be checked. The germline V gene has CDR1 SGHKS and CDR2 YYEKEE (reference sequence). The CDR3 runs 16 residues.